These T cell receptor beta chains were read from a single sample in a study of CXCR3-negative and CXCR3-positive naive CD8 T cells. Following a re-call of the 5' RACE reads, TCRdb has one entry per CDR3 protein and lacks DNA. Across about 140,000 distinct CDR3 sequences, the top ten clones capture around 0.44% of the sample. The source material was naive CXCR3+ CD8+ T cells from blood. The receptors shown here come from a human donor in good health. Some clones in this sample may be carry-over from other donors' samples. CDR3s include the opening cysteine and the closing phenylalanine or tryptophan.

V gene: TRBV5-1; J gene: TRBJ2-7; CDR3 protein: CASSFETGGYEQYF
V gene: TRBV7-8; J gene: TRBJ2-2; CDR3 protein: CASSLVAGIAGELFF
V gene: TRBV20-1; J gene: TRBJ1-1; CDR3 protein: CSAREIRTEAFF
V gene: TRBV7-9; J gene: TRBJ2-7; CDR3 protein: CASSLPQGLHEQYF
V gene: TRBV7-8; J gene: TRBJ2-7; CDR3 protein: CASSLAPSNEQYF
V gene: TRBV15; J gene: TRBJ2-7; CDR3 protein: CATSRAPTGFWGGNEQYF
V gene: TRBV14; J gene: TRBJ2-2; CDR3 protein: CASSMSGELFF
V gene: TRBV5-1; J gene: TRBJ2-4; CDR3 protein: CASSLSPSLELNIQYF
V gene: TRBV9; J gene: TRBJ2-7; CDR3 protein: CASSVGASGGDISYEQYF
V gene: TRBV5-1; J gene: TRBJ2-1; CDR3 protein: CASSLPGGTGSYNEQFF
V gene: TRBV9; J gene: TRBJ2-3; CDR3 protein: CASSFTSGPDTQYF
V gene: TRBV7-9; J gene: TRBJ2-7; CDR3 protein: CASSPRDVRTYEQYF
V gene: TRBV4-3; J gene: TRBJ2-1; CDR3 protein: CASSQDIAGGNEQFF
V gene: TRBV7-6; J gene: TRBJ2-7; CDR3 protein: CASSLETGAYEQYF
V gene: TRBV27; J gene: TRBJ2-2; CDR3 protein: CASSSWAGVPTGELFF
V gene: TRBV5-5; J gene: TRBJ1-5; CDR3 protein: CASSLAGKGMQPQHF
V gene: TRBV29-1; J gene: TRBJ2-2; CDR3 protein: CSAEGQGYTGELFF
V gene: TRBV12-3/TRBV12-4; J gene: TRBJ1-2; CDR3 protein: CASSIVGGGYTF
V gene: TRBV14; J gene: TRBJ1-1; CDR3 protein: CASSQERGNTEAFF
V gene: TRBV15; J gene: TRBJ2-3; CDR3 protein: CATSRPPGRGHTDTQYF